These 27 T cell receptor beta chains were all obtained from the same sample, sequenced in a study of metastatic and nonmetastatic thyroid tumors. Before thyroid surgery, none of the patients had received any treatment. Using MiXCR, TCRdb re-called clones from the PCR reads. The sample lists 30,000 or so clones, around 7% occurring once. The sample taken for sequencing was blood. The receptors originated from a female donor with papillary thyroid cancer or a benign thyroid nodule (not recorded which). Some clones in this sample may be carry-over from other donors' samples.

In its sample, this clone was seen many times. The J gene is TRBJ2-2, the V gene TRBV30; no definite D call. The CDR3 spans 14 residues. Germline V gene sequence: CDR1 GTSNPN, CDR2 SVGIG (reference sequence). V dropped 7 bases and J dropped 1 base, with 13 bases sitting between them. The CDR3 spells CAFPKGGNTGELFF. The CDR3 DNA is TGTGCCTTCCCCAAGGGCGGGAACACCGGGGAGCTGTTTTTT.

This clone was seen repeatedly, ten times or more. V is TRBV11-1 and J is TRBJ2-7, with 9 bases identical to TRBD2. Germline V gene sequence: CDR1 SGHAT, CDR2 FQDESV (reference sequence). The V gene end was trimmed by 5 bases and the J gene end by 2 bases; junction bases not matched to a gene: 10. The CDR3 length is 16 residues. The CDR3, as DNA: TGTGCCAGCAGCCGGGGAAGTAGCGGGAGCCCCTACGAGCAGTACTTC. Encoded protein: CASSRGSSGSPYEQYF.

A remark on this clone: Given a much more abundant clone one base away, this may be a read error. This chain uses TRBV4-2 with TRBJ2-1, with TRBD2 matching over 10 bases. J lost 11 bases, V lost 3 bases, and 10 bases had no gene match. CDR1 LGHNA and CDR2 YNFKEQ come from the germline V gene. The CDR3 runs 15 residues. In nucleotides, the CDR3 is TGTGCCAGCAGCCATCCAAGCGGGAGGGCTAATCAGCAGTTCTTC. It translates to CASSHPSGRANQQFF.

The rearrangement joins TRBV11-3 to TRBJ2-3; perhaps TRBD2 as D (6 bases). V was clipped by 3 bases and J by 4 bases, with 11 bases between them. The CDR3 runs 14 residues. Per germline, CDR1 SGHNT and CDR2 YENEEA. DNA for the CDR3: TGTGCCAGCAGCTTTGGTTGGGGGGCAGATACGCAGTATTTT. It codes for CASSFGWGADTQYF.

This clone has a count of ten or more. The same CDR3 also results from other DNA sequences found in this sample. The rearrangement uses TRBV6-2 or TRBV6-3 and TRBJ2-5; 12 bases are a match to TRBD2. Trimming cost V 0 bases and J 0 bases; bases outside gene matches: 2. The CDR3 extends over 17 amino acids. Germline V gene sequence: CDR1 MNHEY, CDR2 SVGEGT. CDR3 sequence reads: CASSYSRTSGDQETQYF. In DNA, the CDR3 is TGTGCCAGCAGTTACTCCAGGACTAGCGGGGACCAAGAGACCCAGTACTTC.

This clone was seen repeatedly, ten times or more. The genes are TRBV5-1 and TRBJ2-1; no reliable D call. V shed 2 bases and J shed 0 bases, with 9 bases lying between them. The CDR3 is 15 amino acids. The germline CDR1 and CDR2 sequences are SGHRS and YFSETQ. The chain's CDR3 is CASSLTRSSYNEQFF. In DNA, the CDR3 is TGCGCCAGCAGCTTAACACGCTCCTCCTACAATGAGCAGTTCTTC. The full variable domain, rest sourced from reference TRBV5-1 and TRBJ2-1, is KAGVTQTPRYLIKTRGQQVTLSCSPISGHRSVSWYQQTPGQGLQFLFEYFSETQRNKGNFPGRFSGRQFSNSRSEMNVSTLELGDSALYLCASSLTRSSYNEQFFGPGTRLTVL.

This clone was seen repeatedly, ten times or more. This chain connects TRBV7-9 to TRBJ1-2; no firm D call. Germline CDR1 SEHNR, CDR2 FQNEAQ (reference sequence). The V end lost 4 bases, the J end lost 8 bases, and 11 bases lay between the germline ends. The CDR3 totals 12 residues. The CDR3: CASSYDSGGYTF. CDR3 DNA: TGTGCCAGCAGCTACGATTCGGGCGGCTACACCTTC.

In its sample, this clone was seen many times. The chain has TRBV5-1 and TRBJ2-2; no reliable D call. The germline CDR1 and CDR2 sequences are SGHRS and YFSETQ. Trimming removed 4 bases at V and 1 base at J, with 14 bases between. This CDR3 spans 16 amino acids. The DNA for the CDR3 is TGCGCCAGCAGCCCCTCCTTGATTAGGAACACCGGGGAGCTGTTTTTT. Its translation: CASSPSLIRNTGELFF. The full variable domain, with the rest looked up from reference TRBV5-1 and TRBJ2-2, is KAGVTQTPRYLIKTRGQQVTLSCSPISGHRSVSWYQQTPGQGLQFLFEYFSETQRNKGNFPGRFSGRQFSNSRSEMNVSTLELGDSALYLCASSPSLIRNTGELFFGEGSRLTVL.

This clone was detected many times. This rearrangement joins TRBV7-2 to TRBJ2-5; D is unresolved. Per the germline V gene, CDR1 is SGHTA and CDR2 is FQGNSA. Trimming took off 4 bases at V and 3 bases at J, with 12 bases between the two ends. The CDR3 length is 14 residues. The CDR3 DNA reads as TGTGCCAGCAGCTCCTCCTCATCTAAAGAGACCCAGTACTTC. It yields the protein CASSSSSSKETQYF.

Turning to this clone: A much larger clone sits a single nucleotide away, making a read error possible. Other DNA sequences in this sample translate to the same CDR3. The chain carries TRBV10-3 and TRBJ1-5; weak D call: TRBD1 (6 bases). From germline, CDR1 is ENHRY and CDR2 SYGVKD. CDR3 length equals 13 residues. Trimming cost V 9 bases and J 4 bases, with 13 bases left between them. The CDR3 bases are TGTGCCATGGGGGGCGTCCCTAATCAGCCCCAGCATTTT. This encodes CAMGGVPNQPQHF.

This clone was detected many times. V and J are TRBV7-2 and TRBJ1-5; D is possibly TRBD1 (5 bases). Germline V gene lookup returns CDR1 SGHTA and CDR2 FQGNSA. V shed 1 base and J shed 6 bases, with 7 bases lying between them. The CDR3 is made up of 13 amino acids. This chain's CDR3 is CASSLDRRQPQHF. In DNA, the CDR3 is TGTGCCAGCAGCTTAGACAGGCGTCAGCCCCAGCATTTT.

This clone was counted ten times or more. V gene TRBV6-2 or TRBV6-3 combines with J gene TRBJ2-1; TRBD2 matches 13 bases. The CDR3 is made up of 15 amino acids. Germline loops: CDR1 MNHEY, CDR2 SVGEGT. The V gene end was trimmed by 5 bases and the J gene end by 6 bases; junction bases not matched to a gene: 4. The CDR3 bases are TGTGCCAGCAGTCCTTGGACTAGCGGGGGCAATGAGCAGTTCTTC. Residues: CASSPWTSGGNEQFF.

This clone was counted only a few times. V gene TRBV29-1 combines with J gene TRBJ2-3, with 12 bases matching TRBD2. CDR1 and CDR2 from the germline V gene are SQVTM and ANQGSEA. This CDR3 is built from 17 residues. The trim removed 0 bases at V and 5 bases at J, leaving 9 bases unmatched. The CDR3 bases are TGCAGCGTTGAAGATTCCGGACTAGCGGGGCGGGGAGATACGCAGTATTTT. Translating gives CSVEDSGLAGRGDTQYF.

This clone was detected ten times or more. The J gene is TRBJ2-5, the V gene TRBV20-1; 8 positions match TRBD1. The CDR3 runs to 14 residues. Germline trimming cut 0 bases from V and 5 bases from J; bases unmatched to any gene: 5. Looked up from germline, CDR1 is DFQATT and CDR2 is SNEGSKA (reference sequence). Here the CDR3 reads CSARDSRGPETQYF. The CDR3 DNA sequence: TGCAGTGCTAGAGATTCCAGGGGGCCGGAGACCCAGTACTTC.

This clone was observed at least ten times. The chain uses TRBV19 and TRBJ1-1; D possibly corresponds to TRBD1 (5 bases). The CDR3 covers 13 residues. Per germline, CDR1 LNHDA and CDR2 SQIVND (reference sequence). The V end lost 4 bases, the J end lost 3 bases, and 9 bases lay between the germline ends. CDR3 nucleotides: TGTGCCAGTAGTACGGGACGGGACACTGAAGCTTTCTTT. Protein sequence: CASSTGRDTEAFF. Variable domain in full (rest from reference TRBV19 and TRBJ1-1): DGGITQSPKYLFRKEGQNVTLSCEQNLNHDAMYWYRQDPGQGLRLIYYSQIVNDFQKGDIAEGYSVSREKKESFPLTVTSAQKNPTAFYLCASSTGRDTEAFFGQGTRLTVV.

This clone was seen many times. The CDR3 DNA reads as TGTGCCAGCAGCCTGACAGGGATTAATGAAAAACTGTTTTTT. Translating gives CASSLTGINEKLFF. V and J are TRBV7-2 and TRBJ1-4; 7 nucleotides align to TRBD1. This CDR3 is built from 14 residues. Germline CDR1 is SGHTA and CDR2 is FQGNSA. With 5 bases clipped from V and 4 bases from J, the junction kept 4 bases outside the gene matches.

Ten or more counts support this clone. The germline gene is not matched at one end of the junction; a read error may be the cause. The chain carries TRBV7-7 and TRBJ2-5; tentatively, D is TRBD1 or TRBD2 (5 bases each). CDR1 is SSHAT and CDR2 is FNYEAQ in the germline V gene (reference sequence). The CDR3 sequence is 15 residues long. CDR3 loop: CASSLLGTQQETQYF. In nucleotides, the CDR3 is TGTGCTAGCAGCCTCTTGGGGACCCAACAAGAGACCCAGTACTTC.

Ten or more counts support this clone. The chain couples TRBV7-2 to TRBJ1-1; perhaps TRBD1 as D (5 bases). The CDR3 has 18 amino acids. Germline CDR1 and CDR2: SGHTA and FQGNSA. V was pared by 3 bases and J by 1 base, with 21 bases between. Here the CDR3 reads CASSFGVGRVSANTEAFF. The CDR3 nucleotides are TGTGCCAGCAGCTTCGGAGTGGGCAGGGTTTCGGCGAACACTGAAGCTTTCTTT.

This clone was recorded at least ten times. This chain connects TRBV10-3 to TRBJ2-7, with D unclear. The CDR3 runs to 13 residues. The V and J ends lost 2 bases and 5 bases respectively, with 10 bases between them. CDR1 ENHRY and CDR2 SYGVKD come from the germline V gene. CDR3 DNA sequence: TGTGCCATCAGTGAGCCCACTTCTGACGAGCAGTACTTC. It yields the protein CAISEPTSDEQYF.

This clone was recorded many times. This may arise from a read error, as a much more abundant clone is one base away. Additional DNA sequences in this sample encode the identical CDR3. The chain recombines TRBV3-1 with TRBJ2-2; D uncertain. Germline lookup yields CDR1 LGHDT and CDR2 YNNKEL (reference sequence). V lost 0 bases and J 3 bases, leaving 11 bases between the germline ends. This CDR3 is built from 16 residues. CDR3 sequence (DNA): TGTGCCAGCAGCCAAGATAATAGACAACACACCGGGGAGCTGTTTTTT. This gives the protein CASSQDNRQHTGELFF.

This clone was recorded a few times. Within the sample, other DNA sequences also encode this same CDR3. The chain links TRBV7-8 to TRBJ2-1; D may be TRBD1 or TRBD2 (5 bases each). The germline gives CDR1 SGHVS, CDR2 FQNEAQ. The germline V and J ends were trimmed by 5 bases and 4 bases, with 9 bases remaining between them. This CDR3 spans 13 amino acids. The chain's CDR3 is CASSLGTYNEQFF. The CDR3, as DNA: TGTGCCAGCAGCCTCGGGACGTACAATGAGCAGTTCTTC.

This clone was detected a few times. A much larger clone lies one base from this, so it may be a read error. In the same sample, other DNA sequences code for this CDR3. The rearrangement joins TRBV11-2 to TRBJ2-5; 14 bases match TRBD2. Germline V CDR1 and CDR2: SGHAT, FQNNGV. The V and J ends lost 0 bases and 4 bases, in that order; junction bases with no gene match: 7. The CDR3 is 18 amino acids. CDR3 sequence: CASSLEGTSGRSGETQYF. The CDR3 nucleotides are TGTGCCAGCAGCTTAGAGGGGACTAGCGGGAGATCAGGAGAGACCCAGTACTTC.

CDR3 loop: CASSLDRVGNSEAFF. CDR3 in DNA: TGTGCCAGCAGCTTAGATCGAGTAGGGAATTCTGAAGCTTTCTTT. The V call is TRBV11-2, the J call TRBJ1-1, with D hard to call. The CDR3 covers 15 residues. CDR1 is SGHAT, CDR2 FQNNGV, per germline. Trimming removed 0 bases at V and 6 bases at J, with 14 bases between. Combining the CDR3 with reference TRBV11-2 and TRBJ1-1 gives the whole variable domain EAGVAQSPRYKIIEKRQSVAFWCNPISGHATLYWYQQILGQGPKLLIQFQNNGVVDDSQLPKDRFSAERLKGVDSTLKIQPAKLEDSAVYLCASSLDRVGNSEAFFGQGTRLTVV.

This clone has ten or more counts. The chain has TRBV4-2 and TRBJ2-1; TRBD2 matches at 7 bases. The J segment lost 9 bases and the V segment lost 3 bases, leaving 14 bases of the junction unmatched. The germline V gene encodes CDR1 LGHNA and CDR2 YNFKEQ. The CDR3 runs to 16 residues. This chain's CDR3 is CASSQTTTSTGGEQFF. The CDR3 bases are TGTGCCAGCAGCCAGACCACGACTAGCACGGGAGGTGAGCAGTTCTTC.

This clone was picked up many times. V gene TRBV3-1 combines with J gene TRBJ1-2; D remains unclear. V lost 1 base and J 8 bases, leaving 8 bases between the germline ends. This CDR3 has 12 amino acids. Germline V lookup: CDR1 LGHDT, CDR2 YNNKEL (reference sequence). The CDR3 reads CASSQGVEGYTF. The CDR3 nucleotides read TGTGCCAGCAGCCAAGGTGTCGAGGGCTACACCTTC.

This clone was counted ten times or more. This sequence joins TRBV7-9 and TRBJ2-1; unclear D gene. The CDR3 is 14 residues long. Germline CDR1 SEHNR, CDR2 FQNEAQ (reference sequence). V was shortened by 2 bases and J by 3 bases, with 8 bases between the two germline ends. CDR3 sequence: CASSLTVGYNEQFF. CDR3 in DNA: TGTGCCAGCAGCTTAACGGTTGGCTACAATGAGCAGTTCTTC.

This clone was counted ten times or more. The chain combines TRBV10-2 with TRBJ2-3; 8 positions agree with TRBD2. Germline CDR1 and CDR2: WSHSY and SAAADI. V lost 6 bases, J lost 0 bases, and 2 bases stayed unmatched. The CDR3 is made up of 14 amino acids. The DNA for the CDR3 is TGCGCCAGCAGCCGGGGGGGTAGCACAGATACGCAGTATTTT. Its translation: CASSRGGSTDTQYF.